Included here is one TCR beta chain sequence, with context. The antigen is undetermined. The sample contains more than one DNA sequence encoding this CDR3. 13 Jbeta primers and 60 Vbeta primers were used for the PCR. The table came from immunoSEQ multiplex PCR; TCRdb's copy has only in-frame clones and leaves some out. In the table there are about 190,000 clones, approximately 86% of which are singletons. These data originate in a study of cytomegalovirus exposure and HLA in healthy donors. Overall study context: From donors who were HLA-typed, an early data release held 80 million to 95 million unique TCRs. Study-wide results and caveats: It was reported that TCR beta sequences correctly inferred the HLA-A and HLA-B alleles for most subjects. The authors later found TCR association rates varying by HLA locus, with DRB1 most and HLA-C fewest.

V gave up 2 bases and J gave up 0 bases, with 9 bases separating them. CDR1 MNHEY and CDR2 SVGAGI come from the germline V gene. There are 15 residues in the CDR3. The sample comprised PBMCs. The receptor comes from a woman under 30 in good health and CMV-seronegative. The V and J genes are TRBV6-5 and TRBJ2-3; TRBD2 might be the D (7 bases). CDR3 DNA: TGTGCCAGCAGTTACGGGGGGGCTAGCACAGATACGCAGTATTTT. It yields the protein CASSYGGASTDTQYF.